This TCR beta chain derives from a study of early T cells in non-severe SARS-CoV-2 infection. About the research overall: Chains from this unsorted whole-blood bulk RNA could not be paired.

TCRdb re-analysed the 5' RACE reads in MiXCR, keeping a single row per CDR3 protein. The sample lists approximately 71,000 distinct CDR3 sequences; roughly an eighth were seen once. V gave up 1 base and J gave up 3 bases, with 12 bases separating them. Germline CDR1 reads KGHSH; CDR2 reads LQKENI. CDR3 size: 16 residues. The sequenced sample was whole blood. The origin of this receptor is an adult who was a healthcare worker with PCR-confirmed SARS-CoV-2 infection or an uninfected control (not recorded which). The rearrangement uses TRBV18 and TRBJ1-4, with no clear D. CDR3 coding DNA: TGTGCCAGCTCACCACTAACAACACCCCCTAATGAAAAACTGTTTTTT. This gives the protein CASSPLTTPPNEKLFF.